This T cell receptor beta chain was documented in a study of identical twins. This clonotype was seen only a few times. The antigen remains undetermined. TCRdb reanalysed the 5' RACE reads using MiXCR and keeps one entry per CDR3 protein. This sample has about 240,000 distinct CDR3 sequences, with approximately 6.8% found just once. Study findings and constraints: Abundant beta clonotypes from cord blood bore fewer insertions; memory repertoires lacked this pattern. Modelling underestimated the level of out-of-frame TCR alpha sharing observed in monozygotic twins.

Germline V lookup: CDR1 SGHRS, CDR2 YFSETQ. The CDR3 is 16 amino acids. V dropped 5 bases and J dropped 1; count of bases not matched to a gene: 7. The sample was also reused in another study, on yellow fever vaccine responses in identical twins. As that study records: Reports say the vaccine T cell response in twins looked partly convergent and partly personalized.

The rearrangement links TRBV5-1 to TRBJ2-1; 9 positions agree with TRBD1. Sequenced input: CD8+ T cells sorted from blood. The clonotype originates from a woman under 30 in good health. This CDR3 is CASSFRTGDSYNEQFF. The CDR3 bases are TGCGCCAGCAGTTTCCGGACAGGGGATTCCTACAATGAGCAGTTCTTC.